This T cell receptor (beta chain) derives from a study of beta chain features in type 1 diabetes. This clone was seen a single time. TCRB transcripts that were expressed got sequenced, as all of the isolated RNA had been reverse transcribed. Sequencing used immunoSEQ multiplex PCR; TCRdb keeps in-frame clones, though not all of them. The data show 810,000 or so clones, under 20% seen once. Looked up from germline, CDR1 is MNHEY and CDR2 is SVGAGI. The germline V and J ends were trimmed by 4 bases and 1 base, with 7 bases remaining between them. The CDR3 has 13 residues. The V gene is TRBV6-5, the J gene TRBJ1-2; no clear D gene. This clonotype was sampled from a woman under 30 in good health. Sequencing was done on a sample of naive CD4+ T cells from blood. The CDR3 here is CASSFEFNYGYTF. CDR3 in DNA: TGTGCCAGCAGTTTTGAATTTAACTATGGCTACACCTTC.